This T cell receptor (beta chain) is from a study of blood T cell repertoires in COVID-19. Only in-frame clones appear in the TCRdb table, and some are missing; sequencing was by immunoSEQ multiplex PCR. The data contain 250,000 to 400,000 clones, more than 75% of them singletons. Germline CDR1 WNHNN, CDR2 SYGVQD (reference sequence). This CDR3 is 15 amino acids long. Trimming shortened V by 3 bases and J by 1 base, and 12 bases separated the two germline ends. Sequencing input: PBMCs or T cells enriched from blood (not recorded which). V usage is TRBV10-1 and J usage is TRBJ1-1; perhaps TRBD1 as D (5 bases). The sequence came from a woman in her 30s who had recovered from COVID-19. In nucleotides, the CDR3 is TGCGCCAGCAGTGATGTCCAGGGTACGAACACTGAAGCTTTCTTT. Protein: CASSDVQGTNTEAFF.